Presented here are 10 T cell receptor beta chains from one specimen sequenced in a study of CXCR3-negative and CXCR3-positive naive CD8 T cells. UMI-tagged TRB cDNA libraries were built via 5' RACE. Following a re-call of the 5' RACE reads, TCRdb has one entry per CDR3 protein and lacks DNA. The sample features approximately 9,700 distinct CDR3 sequences, with over 0.8% in its top ten. The specimen sequenced was naive CXCR3- CD8+ T cells from blood. Subset given: CD45RO-CCR7+CD27+CD95- naive CD8+ T cells lacking CXCR3 (TNR3-). These receptors all stem from a human donor in good health. Some clones in this sample may be carry-over from other donors' samples.

The CDR3 spells CASSSPSTDTQYF. V gene TRBV7-6 combines with J gene TRBJ2-3. This CDR3 region has 13 residues. The germline CDR1 and CDR2 sequences are SGHVS and FNYEAQ.

This clonotype is labeled medium-sized based on frequency. This chain connects TRBV28 to TRBJ1-1; with no DNA, the TCRdb D assignment of TRBD1 cannot be verified. The CDR3 runs to 14 residues. Germline CDR1 and CDR2: MDHEN and SYDVKM. The CDR3 loop is CASSLQGIGAEAFF.

This rearrangement joins TRBV29-1 to TRBJ1-1; TCRdb's D gene call, TRBD1, goes unchecked for lack of DNA. CDR3 length: 13 amino acids. Germline assignment: CDR1 SQVTM and CDR2 ANQGSEA. The CDR3 loop reads CSVAGQLNTEAFF.

Measured by frequency, this clonotype is medium-sized. V is TRBV6-2 or TRBV6-3 and J is TRBJ1-1. This CDR3 spans 13 amino acids. The germline V gene has CDR1 MNHEY and CDR2 SVGEGT. The CDR3 reads CASSATAYTEAFF.

The chain joins TRBV9 to TRBJ1-1. The germline CDR1 and CDR2 sequences are SGDLS and YYNGEE. The CDR3 consists of 13 residues. The CDR3: CASSAHSGGGAFF.

In terms of frequency, this clonotype is medium-sized. The chain joins TRBV12-3 or TRBV12-4 to TRBJ2-1; TCRdb indicates TRBD2, and absent DNA this call remains unverified. The CDR3 has 19 residues. The CDR3 spells CASRPGPGERSFSYNEQFF.

The chain uses TRBV18 and TRBJ1-5; lacking DNA, the TRBD1 call made by TCRdb goes unchecked. From germline, CDR1 is KGHSH and CDR2 LQKENI. This CDR3 has 13 residues. The CDR3 here is CANLSLGNQPQHF.

By frequency, this clonotype registers medium-sized (0.01 to 0.1%). The chain has TRBV9 and TRBJ1-2. Germline CDR1 is SGDLS and CDR2 is YYNGEE. The length of the CDR3 is 11 residues. CDR3 in amino acids: CASSATGGYTF.

By frequency, this clonotype registers medium-sized. The chain uses TRBV7-6 and TRBJ1-6. This CDR3 has 13 amino acids. CDR1 and CDR2 (germline): SGHVS, FNYEAQ. The CDR3 reads CASSLEDGSPLHF.

This CDR3 is CSVLGQHDNYGYTF. The chain carries TRBV29-1 and TRBJ1-2; TCRdb's assignment of TRBD1 cannot be checked, as there is no DNA. The CDR3 has 14 residues. Germline V lookup: CDR1 SQVTM, CDR2 ANQGSEA.